This T cell receptor (beta chain) appears in the sequencing data of a study of blood T cell repertoires in COVID-19. For the study at large: Samples of COVID-19 (acute and convalescent) were obtained from the United States, Italy and Spain.

Germline loops: CDR1 MGHRA, CDR2 YSYEKL. V was shortened by 1 base and J by 0 bases, with 10 bases between the two germline ends. The CDR3 has 15 residues. Assay used: immunoSEQ multiplex PCR; TCRdb lists only in-frame clones, some missing. The sample includes roughly 350,000 clones, roughly 90% of them seen just once. Participant age was roughly 18 to 90 years, and participants resided in about 25 US areas. Donors of Cohort 3 who recovered were those that had two negative PCRs, clearance, or symptom resolution. The chain has TRBV4-1 and TRBJ2-7, with D unclear. The clonotype originates from a woman aged 25 to 39 who had recovered from COVID-19. The specimen sequenced was PBMCs or T cells enriched from blood (not recorded which). CDR3 coding DNA: TGCGCCAGCAGCCAAGGATGGGCCGGCTCCTACGAGCAGTACTTC. This sequence encodes CASSQGWAGSYEQYF.